The 6 T cell receptor beta chains given below trace back to one sample, sequenced in a study of blood T cell repertoires in COVID-19. The repertoire was sequenced with immunoSEQ multiplex PCR; TCRdb's copy has only in-frame clones and lacks some. The sample has 310,000 or so clones, around 87% seen once. The sequenced material came from peripheral blood. The receptors shown here come from a man aged 45-65 years with active or convalescent COVID-19.

V and J are TRBV5-4 and TRBJ2-5; 8 positions agree with TRBD1. There are 15 residues in the CDR3. The V segment lost 1 base and the J segment 5 bases; nucleotides outside the gene matches: 7. Germline-derived CDR1 and CDR2 are SGHNT and YYREEE (reference sequence). CDR3 DNA: TGTGCCAGCAGCTTGAGGACAGGGATCGTGGAGACCCAGTACTTC. Its protein is CASSLRTGIVETQYF.

The chain combines TRBV28 with TRBJ2-7; tentatively, D is TRBD1 (6 bases). This CDR3 spans 12 amino acids. V shed 8 bases and J shed 3 bases, with 11 bases lying between them. The germline V gene has CDR1 MDHEN and CDR2 SYDVKM. This chain's CDR3 is CASHTGHYEQYF. The CDR3 DNA follows: TGTGCCAGCCACACAGGGCACTACGAGCAGTACTTC.

The genes are TRBV28 and TRBJ2-1; the D gene is possibly TRBD1 (6 bases). The CDR3 has 14 residues. V dropped 7 bases and J dropped 5 bases, with 15 bases sitting between them. Germline CDR1 reads MDHEN; CDR2 reads SYDVKM. The CDR3 is CASTLQGFDNEQFF. CDR3 DNA: TGTGCCAGCACCTTACAGGGTTTTGACAATGAGCAGTTCTTC. The full variable domain, its missing parts supplied by reference TRBV28 and TRBJ2-1, is DVKVTQSSRYLVKRTGEKVFLECVQDMDHENMFWYRQDPGLGLRLIYFSYDVKMKEKGDIPEGYSVSREKKERFSLILESASTNQTSMYLCASTLQGFDNEQFFGPGTRLTVL.

This chain joins TRBV19 and TRBJ2-1, with 11 bases matching TRBD2. Germline loops: CDR1 LNHDA, CDR2 SQIVND (reference sequence). The V and J ends lost 3 bases and 2 bases, in that order; junction bases with no gene match: 3. The CDR3 is 16 residues long. The CDR3 reads CASSISGGAPYNEQFF. CDR3 coding DNA: TGTGCCAGTAGTATTAGCGGGGGGGCGCCCTACAATGAGCAGTTCTTC.

The chain links TRBV13 to TRBJ1-2; the D gene is possibly TRBD1 (5 bases). This CDR3 region has 15 residues. Trimming removed 5 bases from V and 6 bases from J, with 19 bases in between. CDR1 and CDR2 (germline): PRHDT, FYEKMQ (reference sequence). This CDR3 is CASSRRVAGPNGYTF. CDR3 DNA: TGTGCCAGCAGCCGGAGGGTTGCGGGACCCAATGGCTACACCTTC.

This chain links TRBV18 with TRBJ2-7; tentative D call: TRBD1 (5 bases). Germline values: CDR1 KGHSH, CDR2 LQKENI. Trimming shortened V by 5 bases and J by 4 bases, and 15 bases separated the two germline ends. This CDR3 region has 14 residues. Written as DNA, the CDR3 is TGTGCCAGCTCAGCGCTTCAGGGAAATTACGAGCAGTACTTC. Protein sequence: CASSALQGNYEQYF.